This T cell receptor beta chain was captured in a study of blood T cells in healthy people across ages. Study context: About one barcoded beta molecule per two T cells was captured by template switching.

Germline CDR1 reads SQVTM; CDR2 reads ANQGSEA. Between the trimmed V and J ends, which lost 5 bases and 0 bases, there was a span of 11 bases. CDR3 length equals 14 residues. Then a second PCR, running about 6 to 12 cycles, was carried out with a sample-barcoded 5' primer and a J-beta primer mix. One entry per CDR3 protein results from TCRdb running MiXCR on the 5' RACE reads. This sample has approximately 580,000 distinct CDR3 sequences, with 24% found just once. These data were also reused for a study on T cells of mothers and their children. In that study: Reverse transcription into cDNA received all extracted RNA, at around 1.5 ug per 15 ul. The data showed no persistent microchimeric T cell clones.

The chain joins TRBV29-1 to TRBJ2-1; possible D gene TRBD2, 6 bases. Input material: blood. The sequence was obtained from a boy aged 5-17 years in good health. The CDR3 bases are TGCAGCGTTCGGGACTCAAGCTCCTACAATGAGCAGTTCTTC. Encoded protein: CSVRDSSSYNEQFF.